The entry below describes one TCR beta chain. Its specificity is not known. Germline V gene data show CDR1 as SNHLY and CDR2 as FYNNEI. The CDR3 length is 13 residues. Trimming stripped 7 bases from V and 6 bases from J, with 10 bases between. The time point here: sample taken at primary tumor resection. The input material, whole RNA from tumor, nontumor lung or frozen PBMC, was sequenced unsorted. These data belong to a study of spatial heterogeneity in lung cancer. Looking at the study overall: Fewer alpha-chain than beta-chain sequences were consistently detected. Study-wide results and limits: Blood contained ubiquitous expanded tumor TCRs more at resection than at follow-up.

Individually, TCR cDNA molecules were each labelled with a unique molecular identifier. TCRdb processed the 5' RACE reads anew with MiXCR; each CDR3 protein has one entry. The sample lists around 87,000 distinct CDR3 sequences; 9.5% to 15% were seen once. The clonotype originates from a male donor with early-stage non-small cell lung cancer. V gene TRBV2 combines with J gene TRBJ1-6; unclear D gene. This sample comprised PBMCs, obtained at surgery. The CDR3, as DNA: TGTGCCAGCACCCCGACCGGTAATTCACCCCTCCACTTT. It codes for CASTPTGNSPLHF. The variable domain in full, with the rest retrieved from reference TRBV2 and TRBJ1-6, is EPEVTQTPSHQVTQMGQEVILRCVPISNHLYFYWYRQILGQKVEFLVSFYNNEISEKSEIFDDQFSVERPDGSNFTLKIRSTKLEDSAMYFCASTPTGNSPLHFGNGTRLTVT.